This TCR beta chain is drawn from a study of cytomegalovirus exposure and HLA in healthy donors. General observations from the study: Cytomegalovirus-associated TCR beta chains were listed, numbering 150 to 200. The presence/absence work took it that sequencing depth was about the same across donors. In a later analysis, approximately 15,000 TCR beta sequences were associated with HLA alleles at 0.05 false discovery rate. Reports state that TCR beta sequences accurately predicted most subjects' HLA-A and HLA-B alleles.

This clone has just a few counts. Its antigen is undetermined. PCR involved 60 Vbeta and 13 Jbeta primers. Sequenced by immunoSEQ multiplex PCR; TCRdb stores in-frame clones only, minus some. Here the sample spans about 200,000 clones, 70% being singletons. Germline V gene lookup returns CDR1 LNHDA and CDR2 SQIVND (reference sequence). CDR3 length equals 15 residues. V dropped 3 bases and J dropped 7; count of bases not matched to a gene: 8. The TCR comes from a man aged 35-49 years in good health and CMV-seropositive. The sequencing input was PBMCs. The chain uses TRBV19 and TRBJ1-2; 10 bases match TRBD1. In DNA form, the CDR3 reads TGTGCCAGTAGTATGAGGACAGGGGGATCGGGTGGCTACACCTTC. It specifies CASSMRTGGSGGYTF. Variable domain in full (rest from reference TRBV19 and TRBJ1-2): DGGITQSPKYLFRKEGQNVTLSCEQNLNHDAMYWYRQDPGQGLRLIYYSQIVNDFQKGDIAEGYSVSREKKESFPLTVTSAQKNPTAFYLCASSMRTGGSGGYTFGSGTRLTVV.